Presented here are 30 T cell receptor beta chains from one specimen sequenced in a study of Ad26.COV2.S vaccination and SARS-CoV-2 variants. Clones were sequenced by immunoSEQ multiplex PCR, and TCRdb holds only the in-frame ones, with some missing. The data contain about 240,000 clones, roughly 90% of them singletons. The treatment was: about 20 received Ad26.COV2.S at low or high dose, single or two shots; about 5 received placebo; per-sample allocation not given. The study sampled participants on day 63 after the first vaccine or placebo injection. The material was peripheral blood, obtained in a trial of Ad26.COV2.S vaccine versus placebo. The receptors originated from a person between 18 and 65 years old who received the Ad26.COV2.S COVID-19 vaccine or a placebo.

The chain is built from TRBV10-3 and TRBJ1-2, with TRBD1 identical over 11 bases. V gave up 2 bases and J gave up 2 bases; unmatched junction bases: 1. Germline lookup yields CDR1 ENHRY and CDR2 SYGVKD. The CDR3 spans 15 residues. The CDR3 bases are TGTGCCATCAGTGAGGGGACAGGGGGAAACTATGGCTACACCTTC. It is translated as CAISEGTGGNYGYTF.

This clone is a singleton in its sample. This sequence joins TRBV7-6 and TRBJ1-4; D may be TRBD1 (6 bases). The CDR3 loop spans 12 amino acids. The germline V gene has CDR1 SGHVS and CDR2 FNYEAQ. V was trimmed by 5 bases and J by 8 bases, leaving 9 bases between them. The CDR3 coding sequence is TGTGCCAGCAGCACTAGGGGGGAAAAACTGTTTTTT. Translated: CASSTRGEKLFF.

The chain couples TRBV28 to TRBJ1-2, with D perhaps matching TRBD1 (6 bases). Trimming removed 6 bases from V and 0 bases from J, with 11 bases in between. The CDR3 sequence is 14 residues long. CDR1 MDHEN and CDR2 SYDVKM come from the germline V gene. In DNA form, the CDR3 reads TGTGCCAGCAGCCCCACAGGGTCTAACTATGGCTACACCTTC. It codes for CASSPTGSNYGYTF.

This chain uses TRBV11-3 with TRBJ2-3; TRBD2 is a possible D gene (6 bases). The CDR3 consists of 16 residues. CDR1 and CDR2 from the germline V gene are SGHNT and YENEEA. The V gene lost 3 bases and the J gene lost 6 bases, with 19 bases spanning the gap. The CDR3 spells CASSLVLDYLADTQYF. The CDR3, as DNA: TGTGCCAGCAGCTTGGTTCTGGACTACTTAGCGGATACGCAGTATTTT.

The genes are TRBV3-1 (or the pseudogene TRBV3-2) and TRBJ2-4; TRBD2 aligns across 7 bases. Germline V gene sequence: CDR1 LGHDT, CDR2 YNNKEL (reference sequence). J gave up 3 bases and V 4 bases, and 6 bases lay outside the gene matches. This CDR3 comprises 15 residues. CDR3 sequence reads: CASSRGLLVKNIQYF. The CDR3, as DNA: TGTGCCAGCAGCCGGGGACTACTGGTCAAAAACATTCAGTACTTC.

The chain uses TRBV3-1 (or the pseudogene TRBV3-2) and TRBJ2-1; 11 bases map to TRBD2. The CDR3 consists of 18 residues. The ends lost 4 bases at V and 8 bases at J; junction bases unmatched: 16. Germline assignment: CDR1 LGHDT and CDR2 YNNKEL (reference sequence). CDR3 nucleotides: TGTGCCAGCAGCCCTGGCCGGGGGGCTAGCGGGGGGCTCGATGAGCAGTTCTTC. As protein: CASSPGRGASGGLDEQFF.

This clone was detected only a few times. The chain combines TRBV6-6 with TRBJ1-6; perhaps TRBD1 as D (6 bases). Trimming cost V 5 bases and J 5 bases, with 16 bases left between them. The V gene's germline CDR1 is MNHNY and CDR2 SVGAGI (reference sequence). The CDR3 length is 16 residues. CDR3 amino acids: CASSARTGRHNSPLHF. The CDR3, as DNA: TGTGCCAGCAGTGCCCGTACAGGGAGGCATAATTCACCCCTCCACTTT.

V gene TRBV6-5 combines with J gene TRBJ2-5, with 7 nucleotides matching TRBD2. The CDR3 length is 13 residues. V shed 7 bases and J 3 bases; nucleotides not matched to a gene: 5. Germline V gives CDR1 MNHEY, CDR2 SVGAGI. Here the CDR3 reads CASIRSGEETQYF. DNA of the CDR3: TGTGCCAGCATCCGGAGCGGGGAAGAGACCCAGTACTTC.

The CDR3 nucleotides read TGTGCCAGCAGCCAGCTCAACATAATCTCTGGAAACACCATATATTTT. This encodes CASSQLNIISGNTIYF. The chain couples TRBV14 to TRBJ1-3; unclear D gene. The V and J ends lost 3 bases and 0 bases respectively, with 12 bases between them. Germline V gene lookup returns CDR1 SGHDN and CDR2 FVKESK. The CDR3 sequence is 16 residues long.

The V and J genes are TRBV12-3 or TRBV12-4 and TRBJ1-2; no definite D call. The V end was cut by 3 bases, the J end by 8 bases, with 13 bases between. The CDR3 is 13 residues long. The CDR3 coding sequence is TGTGCCAGCAGTTTCGGGGTCCTCATCGGCTACACCTTC. Amino acids: CASSFGVLIGYTF.

This rearrangement joins TRBV5-1 to TRBJ2-5; either TRBD1 or TRBD2 may fit D (5 bases each). Germline CDR1 SGHRS, CDR2 YFSETQ. V gave up 2 bases and J gave up 0 bases, with 11 bases separating them. The CDR3 extends over 15 amino acids. In DNA form, the CDR3 reads TGCGCCAGCAGCTTAGGACGGGGCTACCAAGAGACCCAGTACTTC. Amino acids: CASSLGRGYQETQYF.

This clone occurred once. The V call is TRBV6-5, the J call TRBJ1-5; 7 bases align to TRBD1. Germline trimming cut 6 bases from V and 7 bases from J; bases unmatched to any gene: 6. The CDR3 has 13 amino acids. Germline V lookup: CDR1 MNHEY, CDR2 SVGAGI. The chain's CDR3 is CASSADRVQPQHF. The CDR3, as DNA: TGTGCCAGCAGCGCCGACAGGGTACAGCCCCAGCATTTT.

This chain links TRBV30 with TRBJ2-7; D might be TRBD1 (6 bases). This CDR3 contains 12 residues. With 3 bases removed from V and 6 bases from J, the gap between germline ends came to 12 bases. Germline CDR1 GTSNPN, CDR2 SVGIG (reference sequence). CDR3 loop: CAWSRTGSEQYF. Written as DNA, the CDR3 is TGTGCCTGGAGCCGTACAGGGTCCGAGCAGTACTTC.

The rearrangement joins TRBV3-1 (or the pseudogene TRBV3-2) to TRBJ1-1; D remains unclear. V was cut by 4 bases and J by 2 bases, with 11 bases left in between. Germline CDR1 and CDR2: LGHDT and YNNKEL (reference sequence). The CDR3 covers 14 residues. CDR3 coding DNA: TGTGCCAGCAGCCTACCGGGGTCAAACACTGAAGCTTTCTTT. This gives the protein CASSLPGSNTEAFF.

This chain uses TRBV12-5 with TRBJ2-5, with TRBD1 identical over 9 bases. Germline V CDR1 and CDR2: LGHNT, FRNRAP. J was trimmed by 10 bases and V by 6 bases; bases with no gene match: 6. The CDR3 is 12 amino acids. The CDR3 loop is CASGKTGGNQYF. As DNA, the CDR3 is TGTGCTAGTGGAAAGACAGGGGGAAACCAGTACTTC.

This chain connects TRBV7-9 to TRBJ2-7, with a possible D match to TRBD1 (7 bases). The length of the CDR3 is 13 residues. The V end was cut by 4 bases, the J end by 7 bases, with 14 bases between. Per the germline V gene, CDR1 is SEHNR and CDR2 is FQNEAQ (reference sequence). The CDR3 DNA is TGTGCCAGCAGCTCAGAACAGGGGAGGGAGCAGTACTTC. Protein sequence: CASSSEQGREQYF.

The genes are TRBV30 and TRBJ2-3; the D is unclear. CDR1 GTSNPN and CDR2 SVGIG come from the germline V gene (reference sequence). This CDR3 has 15 residues. V lost 1 base and J 5 bases, leaving 16 bases between the germline ends. In DNA form, the CDR3 reads TGTGCCTGGAGTGCAGGATTTCGTGGGAAAGATACGCAGTATTTT. Protein: CAWSAGFRGKDTQYF. Variable domain in full (rest from reference TRBV30 and TRBJ2-3): SQTIHQWPATLVQPVGSPLSLECTVEGTSNPNLYWYRQAAGRGLQLLFYSVGIGQISSEVPQNLSASRPQDRQFILSSKKLLLSDSGFYLCAWSAGFRGKDTQYFGPGTRLTVL.

The CDR3 region has the DNA TGTGCCAGCAGTTATACCCCTTCCGGAAACGGGGGGGAGCAGTACTTC. Its translation is CASSYTPSGNGGEQYF. The chain employs TRBV6-2 or TRBV6-3 and TRBJ2-7, with TRBD2 matching 7 bases. The ends lost 3 bases at V and 7 bases at J; junction bases unmatched: 15. CDR3 length: 16 residues. The germline gives CDR1 MNHEY, CDR2 SVGEGT.

The rearrangement links TRBV4-1 to TRBJ1-2, with 7 bases aligning to TRBD1. Germline V gene data show CDR1 as MGHRA and CDR2 as YSYEKL. J lost 2 bases, V lost 2 bases, and 5 bases had no gene match. This CDR3 is 15 amino acids long. The CDR3 reads CASSQPTTGNYGYTF. The CDR3 DNA is TGCGCCAGCAGCCAACCTACGACAGGGAACTATGGCTACACCTTC.

The chain joins TRBV28 to TRBJ1-1; unclear D gene. This CDR3 comprises 13 residues. The germline V gene has CDR1 MDHEN and CDR2 SYDVKM. Between the trimmed V and J ends, which lost 6 bases and 9 bases, there was a span of 17 bases. The CDR3 region is CASRAGSLPKAFF. The CDR3 DNA sequence: TGTGCCAGCAGGGCCGGGAGCCTTCCTAAAGCTTTCTTT. Complete variable domain (other parts from reference TRBV28 and TRBJ1-1): DVKVTQSSRYLVKRTGEKVFLECVQDMDHENMFWYRQDPGLGLRLIYFSYDVKMKEKGDIPEGYSVSREKKERFSLILESASTNQTSMYLCASRAGSLPKAFFGQGTRLTVV.

The rearrangement links TRBV19 to TRBJ2-7; 7 bases match TRBD2. Trimming cost V 7 bases and J 0 bases; bases outside gene matches: 6. CDR1 and CDR2 (germline): LNHDA, SQIVND (reference sequence). The CDR3 loop spans 14 amino acids. CDR3: CASILRDYSYEQYF. The CDR3 DNA is TGTGCCAGTATTCTCCGGGACTACTCCTACGAGCAGTACTTC.

The J gene is TRBJ1-2, the V gene TRBV19, with D hard to call. V was trimmed by 0 bases and J by 5 bases, leaving 7 bases between them. CDR1 is LNHDA, CDR2 SQIVND, per germline (reference sequence). The CDR3 has 13 residues. CDR3 coding DNA: TGTGCCAGTAGTATAGATCCGGTTTATGGCTACACCTTC. Its protein product is CASSIDPVYGYTF.

The J gene is TRBJ2-7, the V gene TRBV5-6, with TRBD1 matching over 7 bases. This CDR3 region has 16 residues. The junction had 13 bases not matched to a gene; V was cut back by 1 base and J by 6 bases. Looked up from germline, CDR1 is SGHDT and CDR2 is YYEEEE. The CDR3: CASSLLPMDRKPEQYF. In nucleotides, the CDR3 is TGTGCCAGCAGCTTGTTGCCGATGGACAGGAAGCCCGAGCAGTACTTC.

V and J are TRBV6-5 and TRBJ2-7; possibly TRBD2 for D (5 bases). The CDR3 runs 14 residues. Between the trimmed V and J ends, which lost 0 bases and 1 base, there was a span of 7 bases. CDR1 and CDR2 from the germline V gene are MNHEY and SVGAGI. The CDR3 is CASSYSGESYEQYF. For the CDR3, the DNA is TGTGCCAGCAGTTACTCCGGGGAATCCTACGAGCAGTACTTC.

This chain joins TRBV5-1 and TRBJ2-1; TRBD2 matches at 10 bases. After removal of 0 bases from V and 8 bases from J, the junction contained 2 bases not matched to a gene. Germline loops: CDR1 SGHRS, CDR2 YFSETQ. The CDR3 spans 14 residues. This chain's CDR3 is CASSLGGTSDEQFF. For the CDR3, the DNA is TGCGCCAGCAGCTTGGGCGGGACTAGCGATGAGCAGTTCTTC.

This rearrangement joins TRBV18 to TRBJ2-3, with TRBD1 identical over 9 bases. CDR3 size: 15 residues. Germline V gene data show CDR1 as KGHSH and CDR2 as LQKENI. V lost 6 bases, J lost 4 bases, and 8 bases stayed unmatched. CDR3 in amino acids: CASSSGTGMADTQYF. The CDR3 nucleotides are TGTGCCAGCTCCTCCGGGACAGGGATGGCAGATACGCAGTATTTT. The whole variable domain, filled in from reference TRBV18 and TRBJ2-3, reads NAGVMQNPRHLVRRRGQEARLRCSPMKGHSHVYWYRQLPEEGLKFMVYLQKENIIDESGMPKERFSAEFPKEGPSILRIQQVVRGDSAAYFCASSSGTGMADTQYFGPGTRLTVL.

The chain recombines TRBV15 with TRBJ1-6, with D uncertain. V was trimmed by 0 bases and J by 11 bases, leaving 8 bases between them. This CDR3 spans 13 amino acids. CDR1 is LNHNV and CDR2 is YYDKDF in the germline V gene (reference sequence). CDR3 protein: CATSRDLQAPLHF. CDR3 nucleotides: TGTGCCACCAGCAGAGACCTTCAGGCACCCCTCCACTTT.

This sequence joins TRBV4-1 and TRBJ1-2, with 9 positions matching TRBD1. The CDR3 contains 15 residues. Per germline, CDR1 MGHRA and CDR2 YSYEKL. V lost 3 bases to trimming and J lost 4 bases; unmatched junction nucleotides: 6. The CDR3 region is CASSQYLQGAYGYTF. The CDR3 bases are TGCGCCAGCAGCCAGTACTTACAGGGGGCCTATGGCTACACCTTC.

The J gene is TRBJ2-5, the V gene TRBV5-1; D not certain. V lost 0 bases and J lost 1, with 7 bases in between. In germline, CDR1 is SGHRS, CDR2 YFSETQ. The CDR3 contains 14 residues. The CDR3 DNA follows: TGCGCCAGCAGCTTGGCGGGCAGCCAAGAGACCCAGTACTTC. Encoded protein: CASSLAGSQETQYF.

This clone was detected once. This chain joins TRBV6-4 and TRBJ2-5; 11 bases align to TRBD2. The CDR3 contains 14 residues. With 6 bases clipped from V and 2 bases from J, the junction kept 2 bases outside the gene matches. Germline CDR1 is MRHNA and CDR2 is SNTAGT. CDR3 bases: TGTGCCAGCAGCCCTAGCGGGGGGCAAGAGACCCAGTACTTC. Translation gives CASSPSGGQETQYF.